The 28 T cell receptor beta chains reported below all come from one sample, sequenced in a study of blood T cell repertoires in COVID-19. Here immunoSEQ multiplex PCR was the method, and the copy in TCRdb shows in-frame clones only, minus some. Counted here are a few hundred thousand clones, 70% to 90% occurring once; the ten biggest clones make up about 3.1%. Input material: PBMCs or T cells enriched from blood (not recorded which). Receptors originate from a woman aged 45 to 65 in a cohort exposed to, infected with or recovered from COVID-19 (not recorded which).

The V call is TRBV7-3, the J call TRBJ1-1; tentative D call: TRBD1 (5 bases). Germline V gene sequence: CDR1 SGHTA, CDR2 FQGTGA. The CDR3 is 15 residues long. Trimming took off 5 bases at V and 4 bases at J, with 17 bases between the two ends. The CDR3 spells CASSPAGGAGTEAFF. CDR3 coding DNA: TGTGCCAGCAGCCCCGCTGGCGGGGCGGGCACTGAAGCTTTCTTT.

This clone was picked up one time. The chain uses TRBV4-1 and TRBJ2-5, with D maybe TRBD1 (6 bases). Trimming took 0 bases from V and 0 from J, leaving 11 bases between them. The CDR3 sequence is 16 residues long. CDR1 and CDR2 from the germline V gene are MGHRA and YSYEKL. The DNA for the CDR3 is TGCGCCAGCAGCCAAGATACGGACAGATACCAAGAGACCCAGTACTTC. As protein: CASSQDTDRYQETQYF.

The chain employs TRBV9 and TRBJ2-1, with a weak D call TRBD2 (5 bases). Germline V gene data show CDR1 as SGDLS and CDR2 as YYNGEE. V lost 0 bases, J lost 8 bases, and 21 bases lay in between. This CDR3 has 17 residues. The CDR3 DNA sequence: TGTGCCAGCAGCGTAGCTGTGAGAGTCACGACTACGGATGAGCAGTTCTTC. This gives the protein CASSVAVRVTTTDEQFF.

The genes are TRBV10-3 and TRBJ1-5; tentative D call: TRBD1 (5 bases). Looked up from germline, CDR1 is ENHRY and CDR2 is SYGVKD. The V and J ends lost 7 bases and 0 bases respectively, with 13 bases between them. This CDR3 has 15 residues. CDR3 loop: CAIKEDIFSNQPQHF. CDR3 sequence (DNA): TGTGCCATCAAAGAGGACATTTTTAGCAATCAGCCCCAGCATTTT.

This clone was picked up one time. V gene TRBV24-1 combines with J gene TRBJ1-2, with no clear D. The CDR3 runs 15 residues. Germline CDR1 and CDR2: KGHDR and SFDVKD. V was pared by 2 bases and J by 4 bases, with 13 bases between. The CDR3 bases are TGTGCCACCAGTGATTCCGCCGCTATAATCTATGGCTACACCTTC. Translated, it gives CATSDSAAIIYGYTF.

The chain recombines TRBV6-2 or TRBV6-3 with TRBJ1-2; TRBD1 is a possible D gene (5 bases). This CDR3 spans 13 amino acids. CDR1 is MNHEY and CDR2 is SVGEGT in the germline V gene. Trimming left V 6 bases short and J 4 bases short, with 12 bases between. This CDR3 reads CASSRGGTYGYTF. CDR3 nucleotide sequence: TGTGCCAGCAGCCGGGGGGGAACCTATGGCTACACCTTC.

This rearrangement joins TRBV15 to TRBJ1-6, with D possibly matching TRBD1 (5 bases). CDR3 length: 14 residues. Germline assignment: CDR1 LNHNV and CDR2 YYDKDF (reference sequence). Trimming cost V 1 base and J 9 bases, with 10 bases left between them. The CDR3 sequence is CATSRVTTGSPLHF. DNA for the CDR3: TGTGCCACCAGCAGAGTCACTACAGGTTCACCCCTCCACTTT.

The V and J genes are TRBV18 and TRBJ1-5; 8 nucleotides agree with TRBD1. The V gene's germline CDR1 is KGHSH and CDR2 LQKENI. V was clipped by 2 bases and J by 3 bases; unmatched bases: 9. This CDR3 is built from 17 residues. CDR3 sequence: CASSPSVTGENNQPQHF. The CDR3 DNA reads as TGTGCCAGCTCACCATCGGTGACAGGGGAAAACAATCAGCCCCAGCATTTT. The variable domain in full, with the rest retrieved from reference TRBV18 and TRBJ1-5, is NAGVMQNPRHLVRRRGQEARLRCSPMKGHSHVYWYRQLPEEGLKFMVYLQKENIIDESGMPKERFSAEFPKEGPSILRIQQVVRGDSAAYFCASSPSVTGENNQPQHFGDGTRLSIL.

The chain joins TRBV18 to TRBJ1-3; 7 bases map to TRBD1. CDR1 is KGHSH, CDR2 LQKENI, per germline. The CDR3 totals 15 residues. V gave up 2 bases and J gave up 3 bases; unmatched junction bases: 4. The CDR3 loop is CASSPTGARGNTIYF. The CDR3 DNA is TGTGCCAGCTCACCAACAGGGGCTCGTGGAAACACCATATATTTT.

The chain has TRBV4-3 and TRBJ2-7; 9 bases align to TRBD2. CDR3 length: 19 residues. CDR1 is LGHNA and CDR2 is YSLEER in the germline V gene. With V trimmed by 0 bases and J by 4 bases, 16 bases remained unmatched. CDR3 protein: CASSQEVGTAGGPGYEQYF. The DNA of the CDR3 is TGCGCCAGCAGCCAAGAGGTCGGGACGGCGGGGGGGCCGGGGTACGAGCAGTACTTC.

This clone was recorded once. The rearrangement links TRBV9 to TRBJ2-2; 9 positions agree with TRBD1. Germline-derived CDR1 and CDR2 are SGDLS and YYNGEE. J was trimmed by 6 bases and V by 4 bases; bases with no gene match: 7. There are 15 residues in the CDR3. The CDR3, as DNA: TGTGCCAGCAGCCCTAGGACAGGGGTCTCCGGGGAGCTGTTTTTT. Its translation: CASSPRTGVSGELFF.

V is TRBV7-6 and J is TRBJ1-1, with D unresolved. The CDR3 covers 14 residues. CDR1 SGHVS and CDR2 FNYEAQ come from the germline V gene. Trimming left V 4 bases short and J 11 bases short, with 20 bases between. DNA for the CDR3: TGTGCCAGCAGCTCCCCGACTGGTTTTTCGGCGGCTTTCTTT. This codes for CASSSPTGFSAAFF.

CDR3 bases: TGTGCCAGCAGGGCCATCGCCGCTTCCACAGATACGCAGTATTTT. Protein sequence: CASRAIAASTDTQYF. The chain links TRBV9 to TRBJ2-3; no firm D call. The V and J ends lost 5 bases and 2 bases respectively, with 15 bases between them. Germline CDR1 SGDLS, CDR2 YYNGEE. This CDR3 spans 15 amino acids.

The chain is built from TRBV5-4 and TRBJ2-7; TRBD2 agrees at 8 bases. Losses at the gene ends were 5 bases for V and 5 bases for J; bases not matched to a gene: 6. The CDR3 spans 13 residues. Germline V gene lookup returns CDR1 SGHNT and CDR2 YYREEE (reference sequence). The CDR3 DNA follows: TGTGCCAGCAGTATCCGGGGGGGGGACGAGCAGTACTTC. Translating it yields CASSIRGGDEQYF.

V usage is TRBV3-1 (or the pseudogene TRBV3-2) and J usage is TRBJ1-4; D gene uncertain. CDR1 and CDR2 (germline): LGHDT, YNNKEL (reference sequence). CDR3 length equals 15 residues. Trimming left V 4 bases short and J 2 bases short, with 11 bases between. The CDR3 DNA reads TGTGCCAGCAGCCCGCGAACGGGGACTAATGAAAAACTGTTTTTT. Its translation is CASSPRTGTNEKLFF.

The V call is TRBV2, the J call TRBJ2-2; D perhaps matches TRBD2 (5 bases). The CDR3 runs 12 residues. V lost 7 bases to trimming and J lost 6 bases, with 9 bases between them. Germline CDR1 SNHLY, CDR2 FYNNEI. The CDR3 is CASTGDAGELFF. The CDR3 DNA reads TGTGCCAGCACCGGGGATGCCGGGGAGCTGTTTTTT.

The CDR3 protein is CASSYRTGASYEQYF. The CDR3 coding sequence is TGTGCCAGCAGCTATAGGACAGGGGCCTCCTACGAGCAGTACTTC. The J gene is TRBJ2-7, the V gene TRBV9, with 9 bases lining up with TRBD1. CDR3 length equals 15 residues. The germline V gene encodes CDR1 SGDLS and CDR2 YYNGEE. The trim removed 4 bases at V and 0 bases at J, leaving 5 bases unmatched.

This clone was detected once. The V gene is TRBV29-1, the J gene TRBJ1-2, with D unclear. Germline lookup yields CDR1 SQVTM and CDR2 ANQGSEA. V dropped 3 bases and J dropped 0 bases, with 8 bases sitting between them. The CDR3 sequence is 13 residues long. The CDR3 DNA reads TGCAGCGTTGACAGGCGTCCTAACTATGGCTACACCTTC. Amino acid sequence: CSVDRRPNYGYTF.

The V call is TRBV5-1, the J call TRBJ2-3; 14 nucleotides agree with TRBD2. Per germline, CDR1 SGHRS and CDR2 YFSETQ. Trimming removed 0 bases from V and 6 bases from J; junction bases left unmatched: 9. The CDR3 has 18 residues. The CDR3 sequence is CASSLGLTSGGAVDTQYF. The CDR3 DNA sequence: TGCGCCAGCAGCTTGGGGTTGACTAGCGGGGGGGCCGTGGATACGCAGTATTTT.

The V gene is TRBV19, the J gene TRBJ1-5; no reliable D call. CDR1 is LNHDA, CDR2 SQIVND, per germline (reference sequence). V was clipped by 2 bases and J by 9 bases, with 11 bases between them. CDR3 length equals 13 residues. The CDR3 nucleotides read TGTGCCAGTAGTATACCGCGGGCATCGCCCCAGCATTTT. Translating it yields CASSIPRASPQHF.

V and J are TRBV11-1 and TRBJ1-1; 8 nucleotides match TRBD1. Looked up from germline, CDR1 is SGHAT and CDR2 is FQDESV (reference sequence). The CDR3 spans 14 residues. J gave up 5 bases and V 5 bases, and 7 bases lay outside the gene matches. The CDR3 sequence: CASSLTGVVTEAFF. The DNA of the CDR3 is TGTGCCAGCAGCCTGACAGGGGTAGTAACTGAAGCTTTCTTT.

This chain links TRBV4-2 with TRBJ2-7, with a tentative D call TRBD2 (6 bases). Trimming stripped 0 bases from V and 1 base from J, with 13 bases between. The CDR3 totals 16 residues. From germline, CDR1 is LGHNA and CDR2 YNFKEQ. The CDR3 bases are TGTGCCAGCAGCCAAGATAGTAGCGGCACGTCCTACGAGCAGTACTTC. This translates into CASSQDSSGTSYEQYF.

The rearrangement links TRBV20-1 to TRBJ2-7; 7 nucleotides agree with TRBD1. CDR3 length: 11 residues. V lost 6 bases, J lost 7 bases, and 6 bases stayed unmatched. The V gene's germline CDR1 is DFQATT and CDR2 SNEGSKA (reference sequence). The CDR3 nucleotides read TGCAGTGCCCAGGGGGTGGGAGAGCAGTACTTC. Its protein is CSAQGVGEQYF.

The rearrangement joins TRBV7-2 to TRBJ1-3, with 7 bases matching TRBD1. Germline lookup yields CDR1 SGHTA and CDR2 FQGNSA. V lost 3 bases to trimming and J lost 2 bases; unmatched junction nucleotides: 4. The CDR3 has 15 amino acids. The CDR3: CASSFQGQTGNTIYF. CDR3 sequence (DNA): TGTGCCAGCAGCTTTCAGGGACAGACTGGAAACACCATATATTTT. The whole variable domain, remainder taken from reference TRBV7-2 and TRBJ1-3, is GAGVSQSPSNKVTEKGKDVELRCDPISGHTALYWYRQSLGQGLEFLIYFQGNSAPDKSGLPSDRFSAERTGGSVSTLTIQRTQQEDSAVYLCASSFQGQTGNTIYFGEGSWLTVV.

The chain couples TRBV5-1 to TRBJ2-2; TRBD2 matches 10 bases. V shed 3 bases and J 1 base; nucleotides not matched to a gene: 3. CDR1 is SGHRS, CDR2 YFSETQ, per germline. CDR3 size: 16 residues. CDR3 residues: CASSYLAGENTGELFF. CDR3 DNA: TGCGCCAGCAGCTACCTAGCGGGAGAGAACACCGGGGAGCTGTTTTTT.

The CDR3 region is CASSRPGTGKNIQYF. Here the CDR3 DNA reads TGTGCCAGCAGTCGACCCGGGACAGGGAAAAACATTCAGTACTTC. The V and J genes are TRBV6-2 or TRBV6-3 and TRBJ2-4; 9 nucleotides match TRBD1. The CDR3 contains 15 residues. V lost 5 bases and J lost 4; bases outside the gene matches: 6. The germline CDR1 and CDR2 sequences are MNHEY and SVGEGT.

The V call is TRBV21-1, the J call TRBJ1-4. TRBV21-1 is a known pseudogene. This CDR3 has 11 amino acids. The CDR3 DNA follows: TGTGCCAGCAGCATAAAGGAGAATACGTTTTTT. This translates into CASSIKENTFF.

CDR3 nucleotides: TGTGCCAGCAGTGGCCAGGTGGGCTATGGCTACACCTTC. It encodes CASSGQVGYGYTF. The chain links TRBV2 to TRBJ1-2; no definite D call. This CDR3 spans 13 amino acids. CDR1 and CDR2 from the germline V gene are SNHLY and FYNNEI. The V and J ends lost 4 bases and 4 bases respectively, with 10 bases between them.